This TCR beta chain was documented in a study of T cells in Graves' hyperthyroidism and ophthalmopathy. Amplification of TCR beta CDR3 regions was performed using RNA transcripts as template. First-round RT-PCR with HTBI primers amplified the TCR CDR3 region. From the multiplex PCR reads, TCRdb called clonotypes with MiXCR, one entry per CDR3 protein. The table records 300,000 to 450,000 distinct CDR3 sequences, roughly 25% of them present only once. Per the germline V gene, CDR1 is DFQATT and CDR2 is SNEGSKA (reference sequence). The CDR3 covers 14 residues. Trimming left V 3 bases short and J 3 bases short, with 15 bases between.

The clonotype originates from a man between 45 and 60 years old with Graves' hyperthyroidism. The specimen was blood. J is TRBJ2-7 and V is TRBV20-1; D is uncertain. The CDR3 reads CSASQVDGFYEQYF. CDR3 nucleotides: TGCAGTGCTAGTCAGGTGGACGGGTTCTACGAGCAGTACTTC.